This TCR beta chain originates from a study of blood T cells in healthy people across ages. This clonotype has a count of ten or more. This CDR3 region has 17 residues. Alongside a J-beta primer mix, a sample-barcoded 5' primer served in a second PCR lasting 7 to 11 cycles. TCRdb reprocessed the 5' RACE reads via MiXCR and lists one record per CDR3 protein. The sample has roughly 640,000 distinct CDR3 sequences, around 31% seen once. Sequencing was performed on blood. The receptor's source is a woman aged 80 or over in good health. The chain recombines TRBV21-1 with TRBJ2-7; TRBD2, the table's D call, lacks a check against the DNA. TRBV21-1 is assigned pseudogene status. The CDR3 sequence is CASSKVWLAGRTYEQYF. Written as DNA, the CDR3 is TGTGCCAGCAGCAAAGTGTGGCTAGCGGGGCGCACCTACGAGCAGTACTTC.